These 7 T cell receptor beta chains came from one sample sequenced in a study of molecular identifiers for immune sequencing clone quantification. TCRdb analysed the PCR reads with MiXCR anew, one entry per CDR3 protein. The sample carries around 460,000 distinct CDR3 sequences, about a fifth recorded once. Sample: naive CD8+ T cells from blood, with Jurkat cell RNA spiked in. Stated subset: FACS-sorted CD8+CD4-CCR7+CD45RA+ naive T cells. The receptors originated from a human donor in good health. Some libraries in this study had Jurkat cell RNA spiked in.

Notes on this clonotype: Since a much larger clone is just one base distant, this may be a read error. The genes are TRBV6-5 and TRBJ1-4; D gene ambiguous. Germline loops: CDR1 MNHEY, CDR2 SVGAGI. The CDR3 runs to 11 residues. In DNA form, the CDR3 reads TGTGCCAGCAGTGAAAGGGAAAAACTGCTTTTT. Protein product: CASSEREKLLF.

This clonotype was found many times. The chain recombines TRBV28 with TRBJ2-7; TRBD1 aligns across 9 bases. V lost 1 base, J lost 6 bases, and 10 bases stayed unmatched. There are 16 residues in the CDR3. CDR1 MDHEN and CDR2 SYDVKM come from the germline V gene. The CDR3 loop reads CASSLYPTGGEGEQYF. The DNA for the CDR3 is TGTGCCAGCAGTTTATACCCCACAGGGGGCGAGGGCGAGCAGTACTTC.

This clonotype was recorded at least ten times. This rearrangement joins TRBV9 to TRBJ2-3; tentatively, D is TRBD1 or TRBD2 (5 bases each). This CDR3 has 15 residues. Trimming took off 2 bases at V and 0 bases at J, with 10 bases between the two ends. Germline-derived CDR1 and CDR2 are SGDLS and YYNGEE. CDR3 in DNA: TGTGCCAGCAGCGTCGATGGGGGTAGCACAGATACGCAGTATTTT. It yields the protein CASSVDGGSTDTQYF.

The V call is TRBV7-2, the J call TRBJ2-7; 7 bases are shared with TRBD2. V shed 5 bases, J shed 2 bases, and the junction held 9 bases outside the gene matches. This CDR3 comprises 15 residues. CDR1 is SGHTA and CDR2 is FQGNSA in the germline V gene. In DNA form, the CDR3 reads TGTGCCAGCAGCCCCCCCCCTAGCGGACCCTACGAGCAGTACTTC. Its protein is CASSPPPSGPYEQYF.

The chain recombines TRBV3-1 with TRBJ2-1; D might be TRBD2 (6 bases). Trimming pared 4 bases from V and 1 base from J, leaving 17 bases between. CDR3 size: 17 residues. From germline, CDR1 is LGHDT and CDR2 YNNKEL (reference sequence). The CDR3 region is CASSLNIKGGSYNEQFF. CDR3 bases: TGTGCCAGCAGCCTAAATATTAAAGGAGGGTCCTACAATGAGCAGTTCTTC.

This clonotype has only a few counts. The chain links TRBV27 to TRBJ2-7, with unresolved D. Germline V gene lookup returns CDR1 MNHEY and CDR2 SMNVEV (reference sequence). This CDR3 contains 13 residues. Deletions cut 8 bases from V and 2 bases from J, with 13 bases between. CDR3 amino acids: CASSERVTYEQYF. The CDR3 nucleotides read TGTGCCAGCTCTGAACGAGTTACCTACGAGCAGTACTTC.

This chain uses TRBV6-2 or TRBV6-3 with TRBJ2-7; 8 positions match TRBD2. J lost 5 bases, V lost 2 bases, and 8 bases had no gene match. The CDR3 runs to 15 residues. Germline CDR1 MNHEY, CDR2 SVGEGT. CDR3 protein: CASSYLSGSRNEQYF. The DNA of the CDR3 is TGTGCCAGCAGTTACCTCAGCGGGAGTAGGAACGAGCAGTACTTC.